Presented here are 3 T cell receptor beta chains from one specimen sequenced in a study of shared clonotypes between healthy human individuals. Measured with immunoSEQ multiplex PCR; TCRdb has only the in-frame clones, and not every one. The top ten hold under 0.45% of the sample, which has around 1.4 million clones, approximately 98.5% seen once. Source material: naive CD4+ T cells sorted from blood. Subset given: CD45RA+ positively selected. All receptors derive from a young man in good health.

The rearrangement joins TRBV9 to TRBJ2-3; D not resolved. V shed 8 bases and J shed 7 bases, with 32 bases lying between them. CDR3 length: 18 residues. CDR1 is SGDLS and CDR2 is YYNGEE in the germline V gene. CDR3 bases: TGTGCCAGTCTCCGGCACTTCCTTTTCTTTGGCCTCTTACATACGCAGTATTTT. Translated, it gives CASLRHFLFFGLLHTQYF.

V and J are TRBV28 and TRBJ2-7; D is undetermined. There are 15 residues in the CDR3. Germline V gene lookup returns CDR1 MDHEN and CDR2 SYDVKM. The V end was cut by 5 bases, the J end by 0 bases, with 14 bases between. The CDR3: CASSLWASSSYEQYF. CDR3 sequence (DNA): TGTGCCAGCAGTCTCTGGGCAAGCAGCTCCTACGAGCAGTACTTC.

This chain links TRBV28 with TRBJ1-2; D gene unclear. The germline V and J ends were trimmed by 5 bases and 4 bases, with 14 bases remaining between them. CDR3 length: 14 amino acids. Germline loops: CDR1 MDHEN, CDR2 SYDVKM. The CDR3 reads CASSPPGALYGYTF. The CDR3 DNA reads as TGTGCCAGCAGTCCTCCAGGAGCCCTCTATGGCTACACCTTC.